This TCR beta chain was sequenced during a study of blood T cell repertoires in COVID-19. Across the study: Nucleic acid was either cDNA or gDNA, and it came from T cells, B-cell-depleted T cells, or PBMCs.

The repertoire was sequenced with immunoSEQ multiplex PCR; TCRdb's copy has only in-frame clones and lacks some. The profile shows approximately 350,000 clones, 86% of them singletons. A Seattle source enrolled patients during active infection and followed them longitudinally. This clone was observed once. The CDR3 length is 18 residues. From germline, CDR1 is LGHDT and CDR2 YNNKEL (reference sequence). J was trimmed by 8 bases and V by 4 bases; bases with no gene match: 16. The TCR sequence derives from a woman aged 55-70 years with COVID-19, enrolled during active disease. The sequenced sample consisted of peripheral blood. This chain connects TRBV3-1 (or the pseudogene TRBV3-2) to TRBJ2-2; TRBD1 matches 10 bases. The CDR3 is CASSRGPGTGADSGELFF. In nucleotides, the CDR3 is TGTGCCAGCAGCCGGGGGCCCGGGACAGGGGCCGACAGTGGGGAGCTGTTTTTT.